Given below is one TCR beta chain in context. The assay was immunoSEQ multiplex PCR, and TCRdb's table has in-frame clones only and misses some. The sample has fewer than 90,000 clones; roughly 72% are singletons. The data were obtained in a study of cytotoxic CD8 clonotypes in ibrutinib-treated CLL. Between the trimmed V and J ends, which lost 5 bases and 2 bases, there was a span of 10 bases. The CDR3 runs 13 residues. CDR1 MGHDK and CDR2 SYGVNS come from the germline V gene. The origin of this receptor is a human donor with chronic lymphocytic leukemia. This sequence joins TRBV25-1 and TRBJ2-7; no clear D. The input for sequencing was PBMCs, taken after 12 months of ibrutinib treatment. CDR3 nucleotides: TGTGCCAGCAGTTTGGACGGTCCCTACGAGCAGTACTTC. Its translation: CASSLDGPYEQYF.